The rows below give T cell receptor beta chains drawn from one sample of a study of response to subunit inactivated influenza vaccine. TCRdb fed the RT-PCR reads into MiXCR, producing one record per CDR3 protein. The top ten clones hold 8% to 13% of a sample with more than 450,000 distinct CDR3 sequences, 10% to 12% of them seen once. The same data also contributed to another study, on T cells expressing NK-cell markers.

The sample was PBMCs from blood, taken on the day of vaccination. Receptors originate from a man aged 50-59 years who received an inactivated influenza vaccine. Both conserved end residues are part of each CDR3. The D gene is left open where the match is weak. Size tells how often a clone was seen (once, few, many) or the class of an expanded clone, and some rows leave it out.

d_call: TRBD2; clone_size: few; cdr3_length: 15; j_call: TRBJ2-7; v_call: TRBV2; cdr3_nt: TGTGCCAGCAGGAGACTAGCGGGGGACTCCTACGAGCAGTACTTC; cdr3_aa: CASRRLAGDSYEQYF
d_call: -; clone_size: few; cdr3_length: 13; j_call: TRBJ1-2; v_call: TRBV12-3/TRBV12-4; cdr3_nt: TGTGCCAGCCTGGGCCTAGCTAACTATGGCTACACCTTC; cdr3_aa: CASLGLANYGYTF
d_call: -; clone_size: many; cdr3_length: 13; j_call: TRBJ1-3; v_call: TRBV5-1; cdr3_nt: TGCGCCAGCAGCTTGGCGGTTGGAAACACCATATATTTT; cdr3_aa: CASSLAVGNTIYF
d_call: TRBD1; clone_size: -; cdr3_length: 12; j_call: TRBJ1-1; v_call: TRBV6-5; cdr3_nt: TGTGCCAGCAGTGCAACAGGGGGTTACGCTTTCTTT; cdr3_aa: CASSATGGYAFF
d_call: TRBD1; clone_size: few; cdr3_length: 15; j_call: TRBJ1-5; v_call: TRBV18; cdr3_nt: TGTGCCAGCTCACCACAGGGGGCAGGGGGACAGCCCCAGCATTTT; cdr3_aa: CASSPQGAGGQPQHF
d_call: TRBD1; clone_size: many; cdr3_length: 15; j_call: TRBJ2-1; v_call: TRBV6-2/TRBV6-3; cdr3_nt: TGTGCCAGTAAATCCGGGACAGGGAGTTACAATGAGCAGTTCTTC; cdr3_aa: CASKSGTGSYNEQFF
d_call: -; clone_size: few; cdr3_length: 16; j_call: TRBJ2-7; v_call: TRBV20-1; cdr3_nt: TGCAGTGCTAGTTTTTCTGTTGCGGGAAAGTCCTACGAGCAGTACTTC; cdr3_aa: CSASFSVAGKSYEQYF
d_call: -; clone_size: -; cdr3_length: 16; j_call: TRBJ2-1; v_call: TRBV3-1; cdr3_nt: TGTGCCAGCAGCCAAGATACGGTCAGGGGCTACAATGAGCAGTTCTTC; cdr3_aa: CASSQDTVRGYNEQFF
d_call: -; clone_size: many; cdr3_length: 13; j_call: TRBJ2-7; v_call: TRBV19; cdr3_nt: TGTGCCACCCCCCAGACAGAGCCGTACGAGCAGTACTTC; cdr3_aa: CATPQTEPYEQYF
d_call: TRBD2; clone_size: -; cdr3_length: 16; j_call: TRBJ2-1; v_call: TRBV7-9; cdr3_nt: TGTGCCAGCAGCTCCCTTAGCGGGAGGACGTACAATGAGCAGTTCTTC; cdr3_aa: CASSSLSGRTYNEQFF
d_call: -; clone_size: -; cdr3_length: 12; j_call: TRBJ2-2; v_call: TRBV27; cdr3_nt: TGTGCCAGCAGTTTTCAGGCCGGGGAGCTGTTTTTT; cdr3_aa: CASSFQAGELFF
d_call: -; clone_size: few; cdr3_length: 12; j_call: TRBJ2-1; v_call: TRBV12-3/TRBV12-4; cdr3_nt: TGTGCCGTTCGATGGGGGGGCCTTGAGCAGTTCTTC; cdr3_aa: CAVRWGGLEQFF
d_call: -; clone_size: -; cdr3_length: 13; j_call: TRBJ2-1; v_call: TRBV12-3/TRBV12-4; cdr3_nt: TGTGCCAGCAGACGGGAGATGGGGAATGAGCAGTTCTTC; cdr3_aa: CASRREMGNEQFF
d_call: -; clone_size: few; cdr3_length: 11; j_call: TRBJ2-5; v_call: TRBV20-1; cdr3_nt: TGCAGTGCTACCGATGGAGAGACCCAGTACTTC; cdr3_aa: CSATDGETQYF
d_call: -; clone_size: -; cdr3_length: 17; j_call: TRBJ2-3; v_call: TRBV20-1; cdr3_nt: TGCAGTGCTAGAGCCTCAGGGGGAGGGCGGTATGCAGATACGCAGTATTTT; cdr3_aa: CSARASGGGRYADTQYF
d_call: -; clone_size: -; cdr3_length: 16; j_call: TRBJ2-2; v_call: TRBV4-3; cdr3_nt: TGCGCCAGCAGCCAAGACGGCAGGGCGAACACCGGGGAGCTGTTTTTT; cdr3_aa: CASSQDGRANTGELFF
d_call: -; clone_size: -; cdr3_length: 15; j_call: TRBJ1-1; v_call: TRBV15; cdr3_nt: TGTGCCACCAGCAGAGCCCTAAGGGAGAACACTGAAGCTTTCTTT; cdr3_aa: CATSRALRENTEAFF
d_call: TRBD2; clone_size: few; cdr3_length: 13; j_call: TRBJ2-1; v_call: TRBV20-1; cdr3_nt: TGCAGTGCTACTAGCGGGGGGCTCGATGAGCAGTTCTTC; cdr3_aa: CSATSGGLDEQFF
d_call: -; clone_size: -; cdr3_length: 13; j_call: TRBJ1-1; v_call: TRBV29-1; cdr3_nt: TGCAGCGTTGAGTCGGGTTCGAGCACTGAAGCTTTCTTT; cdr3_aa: CSVESGSSTEAFF
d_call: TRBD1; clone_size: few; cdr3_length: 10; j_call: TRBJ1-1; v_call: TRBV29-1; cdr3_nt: TGCAGCGTTGACGGACAGGGAGCTTTCTTT; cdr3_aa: CSVDGQGAFF
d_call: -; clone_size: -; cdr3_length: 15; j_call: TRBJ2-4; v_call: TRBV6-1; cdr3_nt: TGTGCCAGCAGTACCTGGGGGGGGCGTGGAGACATTCAGTACTTC; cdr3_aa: CASSTWGGRGDIQYF
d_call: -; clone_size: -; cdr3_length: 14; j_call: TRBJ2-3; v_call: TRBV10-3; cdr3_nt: TGTGCCATTGATTCCGGGGCCGGCTTGGATACGCAGTATTTT; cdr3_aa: CAIDSGAGLDTQYF
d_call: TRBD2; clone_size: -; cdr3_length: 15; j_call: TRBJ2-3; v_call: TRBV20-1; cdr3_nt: TGCAGTGCTAGAGAGCCTAGCGGGAGTATCGGTACGCAGTATTTT; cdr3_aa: CSAREPSGSIGTQYF
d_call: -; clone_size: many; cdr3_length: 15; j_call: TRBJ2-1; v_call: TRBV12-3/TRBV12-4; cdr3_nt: TGTGCCAGCAGTTTCGCTGGGCAGATTCACAATGAGCAGTTCTTC; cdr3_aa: CASSFAGQIHNEQFF
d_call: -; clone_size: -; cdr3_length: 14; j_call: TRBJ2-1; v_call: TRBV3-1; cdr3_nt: TGTGCCAGCAGCCAATCGTCAGGGGTCGGTGAGCAGTTCTTC; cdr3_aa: CASSQSSGVGEQFF
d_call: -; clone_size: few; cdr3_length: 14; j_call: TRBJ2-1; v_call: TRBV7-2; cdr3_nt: TGTGCCAGCAGCTTGAGGACAACCTACAATGAGCAGTTCTTC; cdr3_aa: CASSLRTTYNEQFF
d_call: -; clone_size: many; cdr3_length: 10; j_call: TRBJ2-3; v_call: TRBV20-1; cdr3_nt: TGCAGTGGAGCCACAGATACGCAGTATTTT; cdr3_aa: CSGATDTQYF
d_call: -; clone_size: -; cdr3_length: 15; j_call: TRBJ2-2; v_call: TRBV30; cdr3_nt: TGTGCCTGGAGTCATAAACAGGGGAACACCGGGGAGCTGTTTTTT; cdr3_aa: CAWSHKQGNTGELFF
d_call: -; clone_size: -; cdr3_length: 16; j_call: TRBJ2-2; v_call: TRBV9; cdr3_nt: TGTGCCAGCAGCGTAGTAGGGAGGCGGGGCACCGGGGAGCTGTTTTTT; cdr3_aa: CASSVVGRRGTGELFF
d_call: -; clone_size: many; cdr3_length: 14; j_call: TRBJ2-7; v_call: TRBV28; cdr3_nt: TGTGCCAGCAGTTTAGCGGGGAACACCTACGAGCAGTACTTC; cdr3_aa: CASSLAGNTYEQYF
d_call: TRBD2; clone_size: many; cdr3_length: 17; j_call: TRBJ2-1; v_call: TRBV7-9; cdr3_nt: TGTGCCAGCAGCTTACCGACTAGCGGGAGCTCCTACAATGAGCAGTTCTTC; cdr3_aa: CASSLPTSGSSYNEQFF